Shown below are 9 T cell receptor beta chains from a single sample sequenced in a study of T cell responses to AZD1222 COVID-19 vaccine. Assay used: immunoSEQ multiplex PCR; TCRdb lists only in-frame clones, some missing. This sample has about 130,000 clones, with approximately 84% found just once. The sequencing used peripheral blood, collected on day 0 of AZD1222 vaccination. These receptors were collected from an adult in good health.

A single count supports this clone. The genes are TRBV3-1 (or the pseudogene TRBV3-2) and TRBJ1-1, with 7 bases aligning to TRBD1. Germline V lookup: CDR1 LGHDT, CDR2 YNNKEL (reference sequence). CDR3 size: 18 residues. Unmatched junction bases numbered 13, after V lost 3 bases and J lost 0 bases. The CDR3 bases are TGTGCCAGCAGCCATCGCAATTGGCAGGGGGATATGAACACTGAAGCTTTCTTT. Translation: CASSHRNWQGDMNTEAFF.

CDR3 residues: CASSDDRGRSGYTF. The DNA of the CDR3 is TGTGCCAGCAGTGACGACAGGGGCCGCAGTGGCTACACCTTC. V and J are TRBV2 and TRBJ1-2; 8 nucleotides agree with TRBD1. The CDR3 consists of 14 residues. Germline CDR1 reads SNHLY; CDR2 reads FYNNEI. Trimming cost V 3 bases and J 7 bases; bases outside gene matches: 7. Combining the CDR3 with reference TRBV2 and TRBJ1-2 gives the whole variable domain EPEVTQTPSHQVTQMGQEVILRCVPISNHLYFYWYRQILGQKVEFLVSFYNNEISEKSEIFDDQFSVERPDGSNFTLKIRSTKLEDSAMYFCASSDDRGRSGYTFGSGTRLTVV.

The gene calls are TRBV7-9 and TRBJ1-4; D may be TRBD1 (6 bases). Germline V gives CDR1 SEHNR, CDR2 FQNEAQ (reference sequence). The CDR3 covers 14 residues. The V end lost 1 base, the J end lost 7 bases, and 10 bases lay between the germline ends. The CDR3 spells CASSLVAGVEKLFF. CDR3 coding DNA: TGTGCCAGCAGCTTAGTGGCAGGGGTTGAAAAACTGTTTTTT.

This clone came up once. The V call is TRBV9, the J call TRBJ1-6; no definite D call. The CDR3 has 14 residues. From germline, CDR1 is SGDLS and CDR2 YYNGEE. The V end lost 2 bases, the J end lost 8 bases, and 11 bases lay between the germline ends. CDR3 in amino acids: CASSVLLWDSPLHF. CDR3 sequence (DNA): TGTGCCAGCAGCGTTCTCTTATGGGATTCACCCCTCCACTTT.

The CDR3 region has the DNA TGTGCCACCAGCAGAGCAGAAAACACCGGGGAGCTGTTTTTT. Amino acids: CATSRAENTGELFF. The chain carries TRBV15 and TRBJ2-2; the D is unclear. The CDR3 spans 14 residues. In germline, CDR1 is LNHNV, CDR2 YYDKDF (reference sequence). Trimming cost V 1 base and J 2 bases, with 5 bases left between them.

The chain combines TRBV29-1 with TRBJ1-2; maybe TRBD1 (6 bases). The CDR3 has 13 amino acids. CDR1 is SQVTM, CDR2 ANQGSEA, per germline. The V gene lost 4 bases and the J gene lost 7 bases, with 16 bases spanning the gap. CDR3 in DNA: TGCAGCGTTGTTTGGGCAGGGGCGGTTGGCTACACCTTC. Protein sequence: CSVVWAGAVGYTF.

V usage is TRBV7-9 and J usage is TRBJ2-3, with TRBD2 identical over 7 bases. The V gene end was trimmed by 3 bases and the J gene end by 1 base; junction bases not matched to a gene: 1. Germline V gene sequence: CDR1 SEHNR, CDR2 FQNEAQ (reference sequence). CDR3 length equals 14 residues. CDR3 residues: CASSLAGGTDTQYF. CDR3 nucleotide sequence: TGTGCCAGCAGCTTGGCGGGGGGCACAGATACGCAGTATTTT.

The rearrangement links TRBV3-1 (or the pseudogene TRBV3-2) to TRBJ2-5; 7 nucleotides line up with TRBD1. V shed 4 bases and J 5 bases; nucleotides not matched to a gene: 10. Per germline, CDR1 LGHDT and CDR2 YNNKEL (reference sequence). CDR3 length equals 15 residues. As DNA, the CDR3 is TGTGCCAGCAGCCCCCCCAGGGGGAGAGGGGAGACCCAGTACTTC. It encodes CASSPPRGRGETQYF.

The rearrangement uses TRBV7-3 and TRBJ1-1; no reliable D call. The CDR3 is 13 residues long. Germline-derived CDR1 and CDR2 are SGHTA and FQGTGA. The V end was cut by 2 bases, the J end by 5 bases, with 9 bases between. CDR3 coding DNA: TGTGCCAGCAGCTTATATCGTGATACTGAAGCTTTCTTT. Protein product: CASSLYRDTEAFF.